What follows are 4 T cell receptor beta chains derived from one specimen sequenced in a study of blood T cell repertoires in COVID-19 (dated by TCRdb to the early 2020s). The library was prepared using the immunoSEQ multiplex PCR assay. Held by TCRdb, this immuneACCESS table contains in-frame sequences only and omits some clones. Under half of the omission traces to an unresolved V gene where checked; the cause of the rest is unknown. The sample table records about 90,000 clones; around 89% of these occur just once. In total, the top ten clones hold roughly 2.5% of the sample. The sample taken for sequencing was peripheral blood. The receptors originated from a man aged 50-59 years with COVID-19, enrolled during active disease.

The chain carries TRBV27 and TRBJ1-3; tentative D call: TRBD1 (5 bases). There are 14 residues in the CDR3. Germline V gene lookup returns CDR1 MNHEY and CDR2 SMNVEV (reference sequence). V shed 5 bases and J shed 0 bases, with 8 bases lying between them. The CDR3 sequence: CASSPTVSGNTIYF. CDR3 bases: TGTGCCAGCAGTCCGACAGTCTCTGGAAACACCATATATTTT.

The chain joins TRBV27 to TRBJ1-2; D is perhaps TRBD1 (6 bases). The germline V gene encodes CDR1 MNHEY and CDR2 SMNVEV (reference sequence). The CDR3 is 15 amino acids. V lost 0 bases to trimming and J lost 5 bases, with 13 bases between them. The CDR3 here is CASSLSSDRLYGYTF. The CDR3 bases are TGTGCCAGCAGTTTATCTTCCGACAGGTTGTATGGCTACACCTTC.

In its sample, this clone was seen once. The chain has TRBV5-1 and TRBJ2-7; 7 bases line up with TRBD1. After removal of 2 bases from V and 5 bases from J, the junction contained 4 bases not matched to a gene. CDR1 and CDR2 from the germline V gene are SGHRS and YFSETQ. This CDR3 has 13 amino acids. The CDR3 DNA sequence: TGCGCCAGCAGCTTTGAGGGGGCCCACGAGCAGTACTTC. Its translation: CASSFEGAHEQYF.

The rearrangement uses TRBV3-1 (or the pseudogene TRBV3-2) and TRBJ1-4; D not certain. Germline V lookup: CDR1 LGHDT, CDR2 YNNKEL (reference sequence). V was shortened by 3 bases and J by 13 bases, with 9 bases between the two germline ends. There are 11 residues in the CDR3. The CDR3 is CASSQGDTLFF. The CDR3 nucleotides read TGTGCCAGCAGCCAGGGAGACACACTGTTTTTT.